The 9 T cell receptor beta chains in this list originate from one sample, sequenced in a study of blood T cell repertoires in COVID-19. Profiling relied on immunoSEQ multiplex PCR, and the TCRdb table lists in-frame clones only, not all of them. The repertoire holds approximately 460,000 clones, 75% to 90% seen once, with around 0.92% in the top ten. The specimen was peripheral blood. These TCRs come from a man aged 18 to 30 with COVID-19, enrolled during active disease.

The chain combines TRBV3-1 (or the pseudogene TRBV3-2) with TRBJ2-1, with 7 bases lining up with TRBD2. The CDR3 loop spans 14 amino acids. CDR1 is LGHDT, CDR2 YNNKEL, per germline (reference sequence). V gave up 1 base and J gave up 7 bases; unmatched junction bases: 4. For the CDR3, the DNA is TGTGCCAGCAGCCAAGTTCTAGCGGCAAATGAGCAGTTCTTC. Encoded protein: CASSQVLAANEQFF.

This chain uses TRBV7-7 with TRBJ2-2, with 9 bases that match TRBD2. The ends lost 1 base at V and 3 bases at J; junction bases unmatched: 3. CDR3 length: 16 residues. The germline V gene has CDR1 SSHAT and CDR2 FNYEAQ (reference sequence). CDR3 loop: CASSLVAGVDTGELFF. The CDR3 DNA is TGTGCCAGCAGCTTAGTAGCGGGGGTGGACACCGGGGAGCTGTTTTTT.

Here the CDR3 reads CASRPRVNTGELFF. CDR3 sequence (DNA): TGTGCCAGCAGGCCCAGGGTGAACACCGGGGAGCTGTTTTTT. J is TRBJ2-2 and V is TRBV2; possible D gene TRBD1, 5 bases. The CDR3 is made up of 14 amino acids. V dropped 6 bases and J dropped 1 base, with 9 bases sitting between them. Germline CDR1 reads SNHLY; CDR2 reads FYNNEI.

This chain uses TRBV25-1 with TRBJ1-2; D might be TRBD1 (6 bases). The CDR3 contains 15 residues. In germline, CDR1 is MGHDK, CDR2 SYGVNS. Trimming cost V 5 bases and J 2 bases, with 15 bases left between them. The CDR3 spells CASSRGGGVNYGYTF. The CDR3 region has the DNA TGTGCCAGCAGTCGAGGGGGAGGGGTCAACTATGGCTACACCTTC.

The chain recombines TRBV6-5 with TRBJ1-4; D perhaps matches TRBD1 (5 bases). CDR1 is MNHEY and CDR2 is SVGAGI in the germline V gene. The CDR3 covers 15 residues. Trimming removed 5 bases from V and 4 bases from J, with 14 bases in between. The CDR3 protein is CASSPRGGVNEKLFF. CDR3 nucleotides: TGTGCCAGCAGTCCCCGTGGGGGGGTTAATGAAAAACTGTTTTTT.

CDR3 in DNA: TGTGCCATGAGTCCGGGAGGGGGCACAGATACGCAGTATTTT. This sequence encodes CAMSPGGGTDTQYF. V and J are TRBV15 and TRBJ2-3; 8 bases fit TRBD2. J lost 1 base, V lost 10 bases, and 7 bases had no gene match. This CDR3 region has 14 residues. CDR1 is LNHNV, CDR2 YYDKDF, per germline (reference sequence).

The gene calls are TRBV19 and TRBJ2-3; D is unclear. CDR1 is LNHDA, CDR2 SQIVND, per germline (reference sequence). This CDR3 is 12 amino acids long. V was pared by 7 bases and J by 4 bases, with 9 bases between. CDR3 nucleotide sequence: TGTGCCAGTACCGAGAGCTCAGATACGCAGTATTTT. Protein sequence: CASTESSDTQYF.

This clone came up a few times. The chain carries TRBV7-9 and TRBJ2-1, with D uncertain. The CDR3 sequence is 13 residues long. Germline assignment: CDR1 SEHNR and CDR2 FQNEAQ (reference sequence). V was clipped by 6 bases and J by 7 bases, with 13 bases between them. The CDR3 nucleotides are TGTGCCAGCAGTCCGCCGGTAAGAAATGAGCAGTTCTTC. Its protein is CASSPPVRNEQFF. Looking up the rest from reference TRBV7-9 and TRBJ2-1 gives the full variable domain: DTGVSQNPRHKITKRGQNVTFRCDPISEHNRLYWYRQTLGQGPEFLTYFQNEAQLEKSRLLSDRFSAERPKGSFSTLEIQRTEQGDSAMYLCASSPPVRNEQFFGPGTRLTVL.

The chain joins TRBV11-3 to TRBJ2-1; 8 nucleotides align to TRBD2. V shed 0 bases, J shed 9 bases, and the junction held 7 bases outside the gene matches. CDR3 length equals 15 residues. CDR1 and CDR2 (germline): SGHNT, YENEEA. The CDR3 loop is CASSLDSGGAFEQFF. DNA for the CDR3: TGTGCCAGCAGCTTAGATTCGGGGGGGGCGTTTGAGCAGTTCTTC.